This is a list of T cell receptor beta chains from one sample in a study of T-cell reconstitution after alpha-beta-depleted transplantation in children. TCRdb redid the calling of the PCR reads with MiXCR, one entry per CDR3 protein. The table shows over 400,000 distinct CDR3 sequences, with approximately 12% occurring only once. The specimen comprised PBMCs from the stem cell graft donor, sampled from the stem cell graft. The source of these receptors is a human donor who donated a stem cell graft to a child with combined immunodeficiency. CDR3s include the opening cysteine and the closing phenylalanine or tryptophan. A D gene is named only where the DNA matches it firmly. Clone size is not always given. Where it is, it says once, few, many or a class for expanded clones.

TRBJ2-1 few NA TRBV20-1 TGCAGTGCTGGGGGAGACGGACGTTACAATGAGCAGTTCTTC CSAGGDGRYNEQFF
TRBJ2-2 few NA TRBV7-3 TGTGCCAGCAGCCCCATGGACCCAAGCACCGGGGAGCTGTTTTTT CASSPMDPSTGELFF
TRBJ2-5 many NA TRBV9 TGTGCCAGCAGCCCTCGGGACTCCGAAACCCAGTACTTC CASSPRDSETQYF
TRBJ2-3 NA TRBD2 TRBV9 TGTGCCAGCAGAAGGGAGGCGGGGGGGCCGGATACGCAGTATTTT CASRREAGGPDTQYF
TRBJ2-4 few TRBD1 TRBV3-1 TGTGCCAGCAGCCAGGCAGGGGGCGCTAACATTCAGTACTTC CASSQAGGANIQYF
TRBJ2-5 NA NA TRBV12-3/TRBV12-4 TGTGCCAGCAGTACCCGACTAGAACAGACCCAGTACTTC CASSTRLEQTQYF
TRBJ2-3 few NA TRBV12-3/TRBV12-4 TGTGCCAGCAGTTTCCCCGACAGCCTCAGCACAGATACGCAGTATTTT CASSFPDSLSTDTQYF
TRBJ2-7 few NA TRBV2 TGTGCCAGCAGTGAAATCGGGGTAGGTAACGACGAGCAGTACTTC CASSEIGVGNDEQYF
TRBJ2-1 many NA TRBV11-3 TGTGCCAGCAGCTTAGTCGGCCCGGTTAGCTCCTACAATGAGCAGTTCTTC CASSLVGPVSSYNEQFF
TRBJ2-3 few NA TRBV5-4 TGTGCCAGCAGCTTGGGCGGCTACGACACAGATACGCAGTATTTT CASSLGGYDTDTQYF
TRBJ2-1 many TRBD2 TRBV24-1 TGTGCCACCAGTGATTCCGTGGCGGTGCGGGAGGACACATATGGTGAGCAGTTCTTC CATSDSVAVREDTYGEQFF
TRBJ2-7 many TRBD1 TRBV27 TGTGCCAGCAGTTTCCAGGGGGCTTCCTACGAGCAGTACTTC CASSFQGASYEQYF
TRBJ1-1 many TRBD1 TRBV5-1 TGCGCCAGCAGCTTGGTCAGGGGGACTGAAGCTTTCTTT CASSLVRGTEAFF
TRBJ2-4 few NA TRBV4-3 TGCGCCAGCAGCCAAGATCTCCGGGAAACCAAAAACATTCAGTACTTC CASSQDLRETKNIQYF
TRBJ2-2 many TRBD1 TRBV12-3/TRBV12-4 TGTGCCAGCAGTTTGGGGACAGGGACGACCGGGGAGCTGTTTTTT CASSLGTGTTGELFF
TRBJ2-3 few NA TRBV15 TGTGCCACCAGCAGAACAGCAGGGGCCACAGATACGCAGTATTTT CATSRTAGATDTQYF
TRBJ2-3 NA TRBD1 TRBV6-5 TGTGCCAGCAGTTACGGGACAGGCCCACGGCGGACGCAGTATTTT CASSYGTGPRRTQYF
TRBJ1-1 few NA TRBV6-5 TGTGCCAGCAGTTACTCTGCCTCCACTGAAGCTTTCTTT CASSYSASTEAFF
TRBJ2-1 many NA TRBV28 TGTGCCAGCAGTTACCATGAGCAGTTCTTC CASSYHEQFF
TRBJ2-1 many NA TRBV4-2 TGTGCCAGCAGCCAAGACGCTGGGCGCAGTGAGCAGTTCTTC CASSQDAGRSEQFF
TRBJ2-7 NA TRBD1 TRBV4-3 TGCGCCAGCAGCCAAGATTGGACAGGGACCTACGAGCAGTACTTC CASSQDWTGTYEQYF
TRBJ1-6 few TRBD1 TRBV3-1 TGTGCCAGCGCCCGAGGTGGAGGGGGCGCGAGGAATTCACCCCTCCACTTT CASARGGGGARNSPLHF
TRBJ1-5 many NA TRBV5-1 TGCGCCAGCAGCTTGAATCAGCCCCAGCATTTT CASSLNQPQHF
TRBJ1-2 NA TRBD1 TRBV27 TGTGCCAGCAGTCCGGGACAGGTTAACTATGGCTACACCTTC CASSPGQVNYGYTF
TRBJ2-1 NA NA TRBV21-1 TGTGCCAGCAGCCCTCGGCTAGCGACATACAATGAGCAGTTCTTC CASSPRLATYNEQFF
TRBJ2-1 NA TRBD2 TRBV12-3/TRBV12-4 TGTGCCAGCAGCCCCTACGCGGGAGCTGGGAATGAGCAGTTCTTC CASSPYAGAGNEQFF
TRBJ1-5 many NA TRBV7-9 TGTGCCAGCAGCTCCCAGGGGTCGAGTCAGCCCCAGCATTTT CASSSQGSSQPQHF
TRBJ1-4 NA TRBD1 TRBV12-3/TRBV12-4 TGTGCCAGCGGAAACACAGGGGGAAAACTGTTTTTT CASGNTGGKLFF
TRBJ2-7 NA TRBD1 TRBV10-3 TGTGCCATCAGGGAACCGGGACAGGGGGCCTACGAGCAGTACTTC CAIREPGQGAYEQYF
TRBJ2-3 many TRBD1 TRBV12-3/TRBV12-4 TGTGCCAGCAGTACAGGGGGCGCACGGGCAGATACGCAGTATTTT CASSTGGARADTQYF
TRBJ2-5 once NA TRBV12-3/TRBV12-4 TGTGCCAGCAGTTTTTGGGGGGATTGGGAGACCCAGTACTTC CASSFWGDWETQYF
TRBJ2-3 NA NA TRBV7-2 TGTGCCAGCAGCTTAGCGCAGGGAGATACGCAGTATTTT CASSLAQGDTQYF
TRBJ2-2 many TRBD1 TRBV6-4 TGTGCCAGCAGCCCTGACAGGGTTAACACCGGGGAGCTGTTTTTT CASSPDRVNTGELFF
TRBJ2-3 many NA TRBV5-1 TGCGCCAGCAGCTTGGTGCTTAATACAGATACGCAGTATTTT CASSLVLNTDTQYF
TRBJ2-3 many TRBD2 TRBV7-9 TGTGCCAGCAGCACTGGACTAGCAGCAGCCACAGATACGCAGTATTTT CASSTGLAAATDTQYF
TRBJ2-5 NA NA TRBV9 TGTGCCCGGTCGGAGGGGGAGGGAGAGACCCAGTACTTC CARSEGEGETQYF
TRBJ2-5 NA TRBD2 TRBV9 TGTGCCAGCAGCGGGGATAGCGGGCAAGAGACCCAGTACTTC CASSGDSGQETQYF
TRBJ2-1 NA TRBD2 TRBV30 TGTGCCTGGGGGGGGGAGCGAAGCTCCTACAATGAGCAGTTCTTC CAWGGERSSYNEQFF
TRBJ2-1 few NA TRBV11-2 TGTGCCAGCAGCCCCCCTCGTGCTCAACGCGGGTTCTTC CASSPPRAQRGFF
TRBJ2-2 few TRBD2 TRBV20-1 TGCTGTGCTAGAGTTTGGGCTAGCGGGGGGAACACCGGGGAGCTGTTTTTT CCARVWASGGNTGELFF
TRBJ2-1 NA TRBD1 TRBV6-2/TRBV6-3 TGTGCCAGCAGTCCGGGACAGGGGGGAATAGGGCAGTTCTTC CASSPGQGGIGQFF
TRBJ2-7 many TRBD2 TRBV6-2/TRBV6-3 TGTGCCAGCAGTTTCATCCCGGGACTAGGTTTCGAGCAGTACTTC CASSFIPGLGFEQYF
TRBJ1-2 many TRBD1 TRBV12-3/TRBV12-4 TGTGCCAGCAGTTCTTTTGGGGACAGGGGGTACTATGGCTACACCTTC CASSSFGDRGYYGYTF
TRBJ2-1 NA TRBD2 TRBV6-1 TGTGCCAGCAGTGAACTTCGGGGTAGCGGGGGGCCGGCGACCTACAATGAGCAGTTCTTC CASSELRGSGGPATYNEQFF
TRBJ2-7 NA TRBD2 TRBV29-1 TGCAGCGTGGAAAGCGGGAATGGCGAGCAGTACTTC CSVESGNGEQYF
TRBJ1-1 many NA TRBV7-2 TGTGCCAGCAGCTCAATCTCTGGGACATATGAAGCTTTCTTT CASSSISGTYEAFF
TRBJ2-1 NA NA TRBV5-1 TGCGCCAGCAGCTTGGAGGCGGAATACAATGAGCAGTTCTTC CASSLEAEYNEQFF
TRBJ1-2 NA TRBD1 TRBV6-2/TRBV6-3 TGTGCCACCCTCTTCCGGGACAGGGGCCGGATGAACTATGGCTACACCTTC CATLFRDRGRMNYGYTF